A single sample gave rise to the 3 T cell receptor beta chains below, sequenced in a study of vaccination and CD4 T cells after COVID-19 (dated by TCRdb to between 2022 and 2023). Which antigens these TCRs recognize remains unknown. The intended sense of this specimen's treatment or condition label: approximately nine-day PBMC culture with coronavirus spike peptide pools or control peptides (ViraFEST assay). The library was prepared using PCR. The run used an Illumina iSeq 100. At the Johns Hopkins FTIC core, DNA from the cultured CD4+ T cells underwent TCR sequencing with the Oncomine TCR Beta short-read assay. Through fastp at Q25 and MiXCR, TCRdb rebuilt clones from the public reads, retaining in-frame beta chains. Each entry merges the rows of one CDR3 protein and shows their most common DNA and genes. This sample has around 13,000 distinct CDR3 sequences in its table, and roughly 76% of those were observed once. The ten top clones hold roughly 20% of the sample.

Sequenced sample: CD4+ T cells from blood, cultured in vitro. These receptor sequences come from a human donor who had recovered from COVID-19.

This chain connects TRBV27 to TRBJ2-5, with TRBD2 matching over 13 bases. This CDR3 comprises 17 residues. In germline, CDR1 is MNHEY, CDR2 SMNVEV (reference sequence). V lost 5 bases and J lost 2; bases outside the gene matches: 8. The CDR3 nucleotides are TGTGCCAGCAGTCTAACTAGCGGGAGGGCGGGGCAAGAGACCCAGTACTTC. Its translation is CASSLTSGRAGQETQYF.

The CDR3 spells CASSTGTGNQPQHF. CDR3 nucleotide sequence: TGTGCCAGTAGTACGGGGACAGGGAATCAGCCCCAGCATTTT. The chain is built from TRBV19 and TRBJ1-5, with TRBD1 matching 9 bases. The CDR3 runs 14 residues. CDR1 and CDR2 from the germline V gene are LNHDA and SQIVND (reference sequence). V lost 4 bases to trimming and J lost 4 bases; unmatched junction nucleotides: 2.

This clonotype was seen more than once but under ten times. This chain's CDR3 is CSARAGTGGNQPQHF. Here the CDR3 DNA reads TGCAGTGCTAGAGCCGGGACTGGCGGCAATCAGCCCCAGCATTTT. The chain joins TRBV20-1 to TRBJ1-5; a possible D gene is TRBD1 (5 bases). The CDR3 extends over 15 amino acids. CDR1 is DFQATT and CDR2 is SNEGSKA in the germline V gene (reference sequence). V shed 1 base and J shed 2 bases, with 12 bases lying between them.